This T cell receptor (beta chain) came from a study of blood T cell repertoires in COVID-19. Sequencing used immunoSEQ multiplex PCR; TCRdb keeps in-frame clones, though not all of them. This sample has around 84,000 clones, with 80% found just once. This clone was counted between two and nine times. This same CDR3 is encoded by further DNA sequences in the sample. The CDR3 covers 12 residues. Between the trimmed V and J ends, which lost 5 bases and 4 bases, there was a span of 9 bases. Germline CDR1 is LNHDA and CDR2 is SQIVND (reference sequence). The sequence came from a woman aged 40 to 50 with active or convalescent COVID-19. This chain joins TRBV19 and TRBJ2-7, with D possibly matching TRBD1 (6 bases). The sequencing sample was made of peripheral blood. CDR3: CASSLQGYEQYF. Written as DNA, the CDR3 is TGTGCCAGTAGTCTCCAGGGGTACGAGCAGTACTTC.